The entry that follows covers one T cell receptor beta chain sequence. This table comes from immunoSEQ multiplex PCR, and its TCRdb copy is limited to in-frame clones, with some not included. The sample records 85,000 to 100,000 clones, about 91% being singletons. This specimen belongs to a study of identifying expanded T cells in peripheral blood. This CDR3 is 17 amino acids long. Germline assignment: CDR1 KGHSH and CDR2 LQKENI. V lost 0 bases and J 3 bases, leaving 15 bases between the germline ends. The chain recombines TRBV18 with TRBJ2-4; D possibly corresponds to TRBD2 (5 bases). This sequence originates from a person aged 18 to 75 in good health. Material for sequencing was blood. In DNA form, the CDR3 reads TGTGCCAGCTCACCACCAGTTGGAGGATATGGCAAAAACATTCAGTACTTC. Amino acid sequence: CASSPPVGGYGKNIQYF. The full variable domain, rest sourced from reference TRBV18 and TRBJ2-4, is NAGVMQNPRHLVRRRGQEARLRCSPMKGHSHVYWYRQLPEEGLKFMVYLQKENIIDESGMPKERFSAEFPKEGPSILRIQQVVRGDSAAYFCASSPPVGGYGKNIQYFGAGTRLSVL.